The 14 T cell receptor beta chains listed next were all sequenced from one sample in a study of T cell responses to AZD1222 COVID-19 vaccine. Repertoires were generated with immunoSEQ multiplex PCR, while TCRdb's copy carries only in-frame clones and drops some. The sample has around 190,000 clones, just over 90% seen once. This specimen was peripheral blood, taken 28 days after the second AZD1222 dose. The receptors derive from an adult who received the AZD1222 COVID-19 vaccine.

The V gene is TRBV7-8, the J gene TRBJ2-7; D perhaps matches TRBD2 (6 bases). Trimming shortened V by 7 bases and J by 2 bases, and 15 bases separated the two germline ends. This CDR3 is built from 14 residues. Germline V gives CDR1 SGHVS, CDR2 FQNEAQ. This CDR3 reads CASIPGLRTYEQYF. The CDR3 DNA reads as TGTGCCAGCATCCCGGGACTGAGGACCTACGAGCAGTACTTC.

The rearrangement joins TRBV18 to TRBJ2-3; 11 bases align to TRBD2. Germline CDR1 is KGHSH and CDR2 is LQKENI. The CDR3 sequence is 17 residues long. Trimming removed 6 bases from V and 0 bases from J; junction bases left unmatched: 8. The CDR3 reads CASSRTSGGPSTDTQYF. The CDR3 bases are TGTGCCAGCTCGCGCACTAGCGGGGGCCCAAGCACAGATACGCAGTATTTT. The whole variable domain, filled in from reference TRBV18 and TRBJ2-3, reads NAGVMQNPRHLVRRRGQEARLRCSPMKGHSHVYWYRQLPEEGLKFMVYLQKENIIDESGMPKERFSAEFPKEGPSILRIQQVVRGDSAAYFCASSRTSGGPSTDTQYFGPGTRLTVL.

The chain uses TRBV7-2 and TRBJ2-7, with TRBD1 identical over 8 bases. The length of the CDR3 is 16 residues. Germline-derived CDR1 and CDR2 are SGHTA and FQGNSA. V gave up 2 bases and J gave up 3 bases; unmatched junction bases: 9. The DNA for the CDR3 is TGTGCCAGCAGCTTATCTCCGACAGGGGCGAACTACGAGCAGTACTTC. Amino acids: CASSLSPTGANYEQYF. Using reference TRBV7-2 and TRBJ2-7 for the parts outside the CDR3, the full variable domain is GAGVSQSPSNKVTEKGKDVELRCDPISGHTALYWYRQSLGQGLEFLIYFQGNSAPDKSGLPSDRFSAERTGGSVSTLTIQRTQQEDSAVYLCASSLSPTGANYEQYFGPGTRLTVT.

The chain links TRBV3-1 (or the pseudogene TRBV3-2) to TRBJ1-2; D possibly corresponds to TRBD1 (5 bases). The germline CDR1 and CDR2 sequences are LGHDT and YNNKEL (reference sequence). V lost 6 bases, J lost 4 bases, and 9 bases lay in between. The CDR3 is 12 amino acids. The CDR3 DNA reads TGTGCCAGCAGAGAGGGGAGCTATGGCTACACCTTC. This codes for CASREGSYGYTF.

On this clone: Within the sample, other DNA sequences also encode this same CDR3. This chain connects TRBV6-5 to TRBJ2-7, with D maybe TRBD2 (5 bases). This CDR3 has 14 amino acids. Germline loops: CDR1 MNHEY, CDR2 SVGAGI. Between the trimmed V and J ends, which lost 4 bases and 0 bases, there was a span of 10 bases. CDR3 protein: CASSSRGGSYEQYF. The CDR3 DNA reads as TGTGCCAGCAGTTCCCGGGGTGGCTCCTACGAGCAGTACTTC.

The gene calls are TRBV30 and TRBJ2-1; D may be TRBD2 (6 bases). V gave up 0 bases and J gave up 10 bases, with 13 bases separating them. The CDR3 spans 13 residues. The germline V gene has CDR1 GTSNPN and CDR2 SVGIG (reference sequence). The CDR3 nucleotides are TGTGCCTGGAGTGTCAGTAGCGGTCACGAGCAGTTCTTC. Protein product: CAWSVSSGHEQFF.

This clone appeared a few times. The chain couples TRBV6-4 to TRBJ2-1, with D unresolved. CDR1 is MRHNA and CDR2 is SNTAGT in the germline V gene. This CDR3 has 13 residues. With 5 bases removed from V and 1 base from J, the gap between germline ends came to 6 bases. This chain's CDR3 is CASSLESYNEQFF. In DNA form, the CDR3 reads TGTGCCAGCAGTCTTGAGTCCTACAATGAGCAGTTCTTC.

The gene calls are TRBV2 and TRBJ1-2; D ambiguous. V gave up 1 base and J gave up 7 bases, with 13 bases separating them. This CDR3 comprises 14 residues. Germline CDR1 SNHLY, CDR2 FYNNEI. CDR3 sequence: CASSEVSRMGGYTF. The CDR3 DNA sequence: TGTGCCAGCAGTGAAGTCAGTCGGATGGGTGGCTACACCTTC.

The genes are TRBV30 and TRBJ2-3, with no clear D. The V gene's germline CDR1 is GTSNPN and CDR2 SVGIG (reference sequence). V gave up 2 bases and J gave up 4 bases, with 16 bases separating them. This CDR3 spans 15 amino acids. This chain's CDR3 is CAWSPPAPRADTQYF. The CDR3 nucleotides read TGTGCCTGGAGTCCTCCGGCCCCGAGAGCAGATACGCAGTATTTT.

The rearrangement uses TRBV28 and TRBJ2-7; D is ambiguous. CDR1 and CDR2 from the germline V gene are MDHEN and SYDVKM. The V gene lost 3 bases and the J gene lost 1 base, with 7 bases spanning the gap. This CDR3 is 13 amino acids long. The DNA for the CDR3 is TGTGCCAGCAGTTTGGTAGGGTCCTACGAGCAGTACTTC. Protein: CASSLVGSYEQYF.

This CDR3 is CASSLEGHNSPLHF. For the CDR3, the DNA is TGTGCCAGCAGCTTAGAGGGCCACAATTCACCCCTCCACTTT. The gene calls are TRBV7-9 and TRBJ1-6, with D hard to call. This CDR3 is built from 14 residues. The V end lost 1 base, the J end lost 7 bases, and 8 bases lay between the germline ends. Germline V gene data show CDR1 as SEHNR and CDR2 as FQNEAQ (reference sequence).

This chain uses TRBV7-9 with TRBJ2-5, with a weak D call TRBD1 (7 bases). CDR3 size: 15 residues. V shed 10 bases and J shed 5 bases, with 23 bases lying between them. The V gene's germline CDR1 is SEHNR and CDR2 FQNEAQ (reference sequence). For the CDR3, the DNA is TGTGCCACCAAGGGCGCGCAGGGGGAGGCGGAGACCCAGTACTTC. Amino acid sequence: CATKGAQGEAETQYF.

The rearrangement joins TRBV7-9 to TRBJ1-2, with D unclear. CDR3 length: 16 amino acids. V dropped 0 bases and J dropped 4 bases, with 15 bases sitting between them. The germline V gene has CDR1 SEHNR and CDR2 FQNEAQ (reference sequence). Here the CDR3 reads CASSLAAPELGYGYTF. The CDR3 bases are TGTGCCAGCAGCTTAGCAGCCCCGGAGCTCGGCTATGGCTACACCTTC.

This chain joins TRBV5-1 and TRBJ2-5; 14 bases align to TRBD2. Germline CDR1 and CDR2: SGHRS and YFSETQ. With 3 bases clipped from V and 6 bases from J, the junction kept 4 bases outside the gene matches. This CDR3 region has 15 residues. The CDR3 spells CASSSGLAGVQTQYF. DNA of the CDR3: TGCGCCAGCAGCTCGGGACTAGCGGGGGTTCAGACCCAGTACTTC.